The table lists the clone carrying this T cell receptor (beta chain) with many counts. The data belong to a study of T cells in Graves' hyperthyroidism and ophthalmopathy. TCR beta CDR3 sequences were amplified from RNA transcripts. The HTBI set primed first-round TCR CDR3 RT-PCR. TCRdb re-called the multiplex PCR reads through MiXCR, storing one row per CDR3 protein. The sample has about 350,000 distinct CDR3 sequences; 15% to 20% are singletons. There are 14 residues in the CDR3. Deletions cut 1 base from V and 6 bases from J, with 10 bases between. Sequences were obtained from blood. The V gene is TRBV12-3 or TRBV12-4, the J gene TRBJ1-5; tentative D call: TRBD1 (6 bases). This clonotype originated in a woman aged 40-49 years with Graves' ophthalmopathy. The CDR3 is CASSLVPGVQPQHF. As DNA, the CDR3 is TGTGCCAGCAGTTTAGTTCCAGGGGTTCAGCCCCAGCATTTT.